This TCR beta chain was retrieved from a study of Graves' ophthalmopathy and Graves' hyperthyroidism. Overall study context: Before any treatment was given, at initial diagnosis, peripheral blood was collected. Overall study findings and caveats: The model's prediction of ophthalmopathy progression had 70.59% sensitivity and around 78% specificity.

Regarding this clonotype: The antigen is not known.

As diagnostic evidence, clinical symptoms, serum thyroxine, TRAb, thyroid ultrasound and orbital computed tomography were relied upon. The source of the PBMCs was about 10 ml of fresh peripheral blood. The V gene end was trimmed by 5 bases and the J gene end by 1 base; junction bases not matched to a gene: 3. This CDR3 is 16 amino acids long. The germline CDR1 and CDR2 sequences are LGHDT and YNNKEL (reference sequence). RNA transcripts were the source from which TCR beta CDR3 regions were amplified. Second-round multiplex PCR came after a first-round RT-PCR that employed HTBI primers. TCRdb called the multiplex PCR reads again in MiXCR, with one record for every CDR3 protein. The table includes around 340,000 distinct CDR3 sequences, roughly a sixth detected once.

The sample consisted of peripheral blood. The rearrangement links TRBV3-1 to TRBJ2-6; 9 bases align to TRBD2. The origin of this receptor is an adult man with Graves' ophthalmopathy. The CDR3 reads CASSWRGGSGANVLTF. In nucleotides, the CDR3 is TGTGCCAGCAGCTGGCGGGGGGGGTCTGGGGCCAACGTCCTGACTTTC.